A selection of T cell receptor beta chains follows, all from one sample in a study of T-cell memory formation after mild COVID-19. TCRdb itself ran the 5' RACE reads through MiXCR, one entry per CDR3 protein. The table includes hundreds of thousands of distinct CDR3 sequences, about 15% detected once. Sequencing input: PBMCs or a T cell subset sorted from them (not recorded which). The receptors were sampled from a man between 18 and 29 years old who had mild COVID-19 (a few samples of this study predate the infection). Cell type and time point are not known. Both conserved end residues are part of each CDR3. D genes are given only for firm matches. Clone size, where shown, is once, few, many, or a class for clones that have expanded.

v_gene: TRBV5-1; abundance: few; j_gene: TRBJ2-7; len: 14; d_gene: .; CDR3aa: CASSVELGRDEQYF; CDR3nt: TGCGCCAGCAGCGTAGAGCTGGGGCGTGACGAGCAGTACTTC
v_gene: TRBV4-3; abundance: many; j_gene: TRBJ1-5; len: 15; d_gene: .; CDR3aa: CASSTRWGGNQPQHF; CDR3nt: TGCGCCAGCAGCACCCGTTGGGGGGGCAATCAGCCCCAGCATTTT
v_gene: TRBV29-1; abundance: few; j_gene: TRBJ1-2; len: 13; d_gene: .; CDR3aa: CSVEATGSYGYTF; CDR3nt: TGCAGCGTCGAGGCGACAGGCAGCTATGGCTACACCTTC
v_gene: TRBV4-1; abundance: .; j_gene: TRBJ2-5; len: 17; d_gene: TRBD2; CDR3aa: CASSRRLAGGPGPTQYF; CDR3nt: TGCGCCAGCAGCCGCAGACTAGCGGGGGGGCCGGGGCCGACCCAGTACTTC
v_gene: TRBV7-2; abundance: many; j_gene: TRBJ1-2; len: 13; d_gene: .; CDR3aa: CASSSDTNYGYTF; CDR3nt: TGTGCCAGCAGCTCCGACACTAACTATGGCTACACCTTC
v_gene: TRBV4-1; abundance: .; j_gene: TRBJ1-1; len: 14; d_gene: .; CDR3aa: CASSHVDIGTEAFF; CDR3nt: TGCGCCAGCAGCCATGTTGACATTGGCACTGAAGCTTTCTTT
v_gene: TRBV4-2; abundance: few; j_gene: TRBJ2-7; len: 14; d_gene: TRBD1; CDR3aa: CASSQGDRVGEQYF; CDR3nt: TGTGCCAGCAGCCAAGGTGACAGGGTCGGCGAGCAGTACTTC
v_gene: TRBV6-2/TRBV6-3; abundance: many; j_gene: TRBJ2-1; len: 13; d_gene: .; CDR3aa: CASRVLVIDEQFF; CDR3nt: TGTGCCAGCAGGGTACTAGTCATCGATGAGCAGTTCTTC
v_gene: TRBV4-2; abundance: .; j_gene: TRBJ2-4; len: 16; d_gene: .; CDR3aa: CASSQDNHRVLNIQYF; CDR3nt: TGTGCCAGCAGCCAAGATAACCATCGGGTGTTAAACATTCAGTACTTC
v_gene: TRBV18; abundance: .; j_gene: TRBJ1-2; len: 14; d_gene: .; CDR3aa: CASSPRGFNYGYTF; CDR3nt: TGTGCCAGCTCACCACGGGGGTTTAACTATGGCTACACCTTC
v_gene: TRBV28; abundance: .; j_gene: TRBJ1-2; len: 14; d_gene: .; CDR3aa: CASSAGGSGRGYTF; CDR3nt: TGTGCCAGCAGTGCGGGCGGATCGGGAAGAGGCTACACCTTC
v_gene: TRBV7-9; abundance: .; j_gene: TRBJ2-3; len: 15; d_gene: .; CDR3aa: CASSQHGGAGGAQYF; CDR3nt: TGTGCCAGCAGCCAACACGGCGGGGCCGGCGGTGCGCAGTATTTT
v_gene: TRBV7-2; abundance: .; j_gene: TRBJ2-7; len: 15; d_gene: .; CDR3aa: CASSLDRVPINEQYF; CDR3nt: TGTGCCAGCAGCTTAGACAGGGTTCCTATTAACGAGCAGTACTTC
v_gene: TRBV7-9; abundance: .; j_gene: TRBJ2-7; len: 16; d_gene: .; CDR3aa: CASSPWEGGNSYEQYF; CDR3nt: TGTGCCAGCAGCCCATGGGAGGGGGGGAACTCCTACGAGCAGTACTTC
v_gene: TRBV20-1; abundance: .; j_gene: TRBJ1-5; len: 14; d_gene: .; CDR3aa: CSARDRDVNQPQHF; CDR3nt: TGCAGTGCTAGAGACCGGGACGTGAATCAGCCCCAGCATTTT
v_gene: TRBV6-6; abundance: .; j_gene: TRBJ2-2; len: 15; d_gene: TRBD1; CDR3aa: CASRPGQGYTGELFF; CDR3nt: TGTGCCAGCAGGCCGGGACAGGGGTACACCGGGGAGCTGTTTTTT
v_gene: TRBV2; abundance: few; j_gene: TRBJ1-1; len: 13; d_gene: .; CDR3aa: CATRAGGYTEAFF; CDR3nt: TGTGCCACCAGAGCGGGGGGTTACACTGAAGCTTTCTTT
v_gene: TRBV6-5; abundance: .; j_gene: TRBJ1-2; len: 12; d_gene: .; CDR3aa: CASSLRVGGYTF; CDR3nt: TGTGCCAGCAGTTTACGAGTGGGCGGCTACACCTTC
v_gene: TRBV12-3/TRBV12-4; abundance: few; j_gene: TRBJ2-2; len: 14; d_gene: TRBD1; CDR3aa: CASSWDRDTGELFF; CDR3nt: TGTGCCAGCAGTTGGGACAGGGACACCGGGGAGCTGTTTTTT
v_gene: TRBV5-1; abundance: few; j_gene: TRBJ1-4; len: 16; d_gene: .; CDR3aa: CASSVRGQGTNEKLFF; CDR3nt: TGCGCCAGCAGCGTTCGTGGGCAGGGGACTAATGAAAAACTGTTTTTT
v_gene: TRBV28; abundance: few; j_gene: TRBJ1-1; len: 15; d_gene: .; CDR3aa: CASTTPGARSPEAFF; CDR3nt: TGTGCCAGCACCACCCCGGGGGCGCGATCCCCTGAAGCTTTCTTT
v_gene: TRBV18; abundance: once; j_gene: TRBJ2-3; len: 17; d_gene: .; CDR3aa: CASSPTSQGFPGDTQYF; CDR3nt: TGTGCCAGCTCACCCACCTCTCAGGGGTTCCCGGGGGATACGCAGTATTTT
v_gene: TRBV7-2; abundance: few; j_gene: TRBJ1-2; len: 12; d_gene: .; CDR3aa: CASSPQTSGYTF; CDR3nt: TGTGCCAGCAGCCCTCAGACATCAGGCTACACCTTC
v_gene: TRBV12-3/TRBV12-4; abundance: .; j_gene: TRBJ1-3; len: 12; d_gene: .; CDR3aa: CASSQAGNTIYF; CDR3nt: TGTGCCAGCTCACAGGCTGGAAACACCATATATTTT
v_gene: TRBV7-9; abundance: few; j_gene: TRBJ2-1; len: 16; d_gene: TRBD1; CDR3aa: CASSPRDRGIYNEQFF; CDR3nt: TGTGCCAGCAGCCCCCGGGACAGGGGGATTTACAATGAGCAGTTCTTC
v_gene: TRBV5-1; abundance: .; j_gene: TRBJ1-5; len: 14; d_gene: .; CDR3aa: CASSLGGVGQPQHF; CDR3nt: TGCGCCAGCAGCTTGGGGGGGGTCGGTCAGCCCCAGCATTTT
v_gene: TRBV12-3/TRBV12-4; abundance: .; j_gene: TRBJ1-5; len: 15; d_gene: .; CDR3aa: CASSPGRPPNQPQHF; CDR3nt: TGTGCCAGCAGCCCAGGCCGGCCACCTAATCAGCCCCAGCATTTT